This T cell receptor beta chain was captured in a study of shared clonotypes between healthy human individuals (TCRdb year 2020). As for the study more broadly: The cohort comprised a couple of women and a few men aged 18 to 49 years. For each donor, CD4 naive and CD4 memory were each given three plates, CD8 naive was given two plates, and CD8 memory was given one plate. Blood TCR repertoires of roughly five healthy adults were deeply sequenced to estimate repertoire size and the extent of clonotype sharing between individuals. Libraries were prepared and TCR repertoires were sequenced by different laboratories using diverse techniques, in order to increase sequencing depth and limit assay-specific biases. Each donor's leukapheresis produced roughly between roughly 0.85 and 10 billion PBMCs.

Overall study results and their limits: Larger estimated clonotype richness was generally found for naive subsets than for memory subsets. Even with the large sequencing depth, rarefaction of the sorted-subset datasets indicated that sequencing was incomplete. Sampling was restricted to blood, and TCR repertoires in tissue are likely to differ from TCR repertoires in blood. Sharing across several donors was observed for around 5% of naive CD4, less than 4% of naive CD8, 2% to 2.5% of memory CD4, and about 0.4% of memory CD8 clonotypes. Because the study included only a small number of donors, the genetic and exposure-history diversity represented was limited. Pairwise subsampling led to the expectation that sequencing depth would affect the degree of clonotype sharing among donors. Compared with non-shared clonotypes, the clonotypes found in all four sorted-subset donors had higher generation probabilities.

A note on this clone: This receptor's antigen is unknown. The input lacks base qualities; no much larger clone sits a single base away.

The germline V end is reduced by 2 bases and the J end by 4 bases; junction bases left unmatched: 5. From the cysteine up to the phenylalanine, the CDR3 has a length of 15 residues. Solely the CDR3 DNA is kept, with 45 bases framed from the first base. Based on the germline V gene, the CDR1 and CDR2 sequences are SGHTA and FQGNSA. Using the deep immunoSEQ assay, TCR CDR3 regions were amplified from genomic DNA by multiplex PCR. Extracted genomic DNA from each cell subset was spread evenly across all wells of several immunoSEQ 96-well plates, with each plate serving as a replicate. For sorted subsets, each replicate PCR was loaded with about 200 ng genomic DNA, equivalent to 25,000 to 35,000 T cell genomes. Purified libraries were quantified with a Qubit 3.0 fluorometer, sized on a Bioanalyzer 2100, and re-quantified with the KAPA Library Quantification kit. Every immunoSEQ 96-well plate was sequenced on a dedicated single-read 150-cycle Illumina NextSeq 550 flow cell. The original pipeline was this. Because the immunoSEQ output included only junctional sequences and no quality scores, the filtering could not be the same as the filtering used for full-length reads. To assign V/J genes and CDR3, sequences were annotated using PyIR, a Python wrapper for IgBLAST v1.9, with IMGT germline references. Reads were filtered out if the reads had weak V/J assignments (E-value above 1e-6), no CDR3, stop codons, out-of-frame junctions, or ambiguous translated residues. V3J clonotypes were defined as sequences sharing an identical inferred V gene, J gene, and CDR3 amino acid sequence. The percentage overlap between two repertoires was calculated by dividing the number of shared unique clonotypes by the size of the smaller repertoire. RTK rarefaction, the Chao1 estimator, and Recon v2.1 estimates of unobserved clonotypes were used to assess repertoire richness. Generation probabilities were computed with OLGA for all TCRbeta clonotypes obtained by the gDNA method from four donors. This is the immuneACCESS table as TCRdb keeps it, with only in-frame sequences that have V and J called. A part of the clones is gone; compared with another copy, unresolved V genes explain less than half, and the rest is unexplained. D and trimming were read from the DNA, whereas the V and J calls and clone size are those reported in that table. Present in this sample are 2,500,000 or so clones, 93% of which were seen just once. Around 0.4% of the sample is in the top ten clones.

Healthy HIV-negative adults with no recently reported acute infections or vaccinations were included as donors. Every donor was a Caucasian adult residing in Nashville, Tennessee, USA. CD4+ T cells were enriched by magnetic negative selection; naive cells were then positively selected on CD45RA, and the negative fraction formed the memory subset. After blood collection by leukapheresis, PBMCs were isolated using Ficoll-Histopaque density gradient centrifugation and then cryopreserved in the vapor phase of liquid nitrogen. Analytical flow cytometry was used to check the purity and quantity of every magnetically sorted T cell population. Genomic DNA was isolated from each sorted fraction and quantified by UV absorbance on a Nanodrop 2000c.

Rearrangement joined TRBV7-2 to TRBJ2-5, and 9 junctional nucleotides match TRBD2. The clonotype was recovered from a young man in good health. Some clones in this sample may be carry-over from other donors' samples. Material for sequencing was naive CD4+ T cells from PBMCs. The label giving this sample's cell subset or site can be read as: CD45RA+ positively selected. The DNA sequence reads TGTGCCAGCAGCTTAATTCCTAGCGGGACAGAGACCCAGTACTTC. This is translated as CASSLIPSGTETQYF. With the portions outside the CDR3 filled from the reference TRBV7-2 and TRBJ2-5 genes, the complete variable region becomes GAGVSQSPSNKVTEKGKDVELRCDPISGHTALYWYRQSLGQGLEFLIYFQGNSAPDKSGLPSDRFSAERTGGSVSTLTIQRTQQEDSAVYLCASSLIPSGTETQYFGPGTRLLVL.